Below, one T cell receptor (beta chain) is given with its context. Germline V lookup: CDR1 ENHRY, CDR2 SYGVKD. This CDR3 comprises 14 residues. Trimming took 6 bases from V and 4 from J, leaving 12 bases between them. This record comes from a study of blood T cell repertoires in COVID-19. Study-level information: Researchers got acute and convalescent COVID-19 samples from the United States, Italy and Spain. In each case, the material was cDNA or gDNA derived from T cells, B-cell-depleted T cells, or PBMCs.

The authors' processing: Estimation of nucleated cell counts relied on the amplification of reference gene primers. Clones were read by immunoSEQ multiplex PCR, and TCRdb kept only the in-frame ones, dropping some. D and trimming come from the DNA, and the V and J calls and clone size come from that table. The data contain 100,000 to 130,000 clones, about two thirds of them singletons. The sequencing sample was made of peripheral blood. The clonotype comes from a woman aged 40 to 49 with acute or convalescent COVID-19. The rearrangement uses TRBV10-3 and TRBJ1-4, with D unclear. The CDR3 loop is CAISDGGVNEKLFF. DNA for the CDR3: TGTGCCATCAGCGACGGCGGGGTTAATGAAAAACTGTTTTTT.